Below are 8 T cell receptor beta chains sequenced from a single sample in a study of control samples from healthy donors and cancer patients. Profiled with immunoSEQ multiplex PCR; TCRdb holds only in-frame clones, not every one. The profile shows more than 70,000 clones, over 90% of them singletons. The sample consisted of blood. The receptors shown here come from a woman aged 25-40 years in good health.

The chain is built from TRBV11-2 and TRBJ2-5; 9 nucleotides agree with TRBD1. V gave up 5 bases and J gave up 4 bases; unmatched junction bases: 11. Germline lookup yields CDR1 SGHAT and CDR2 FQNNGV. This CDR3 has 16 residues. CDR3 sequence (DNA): TGTGCCAGCAGCGTGAACAGGGGGCGAGGGTCAGAGACCCAGTACTTC. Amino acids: CASSVNRGRGSETQYF.

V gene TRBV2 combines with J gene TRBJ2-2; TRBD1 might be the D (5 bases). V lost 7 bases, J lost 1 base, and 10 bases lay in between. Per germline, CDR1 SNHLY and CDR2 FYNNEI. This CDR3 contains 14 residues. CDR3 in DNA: TGTGCCAGCAACTTCCAGGGGAACACCGGGGAGCTGTTTTTT. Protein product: CASNFQGNTGELFF.

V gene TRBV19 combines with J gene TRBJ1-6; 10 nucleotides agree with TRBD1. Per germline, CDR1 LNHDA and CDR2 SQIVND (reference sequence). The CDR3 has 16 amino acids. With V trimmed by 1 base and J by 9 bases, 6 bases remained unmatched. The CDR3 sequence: CASSIARTGGSSPLHF. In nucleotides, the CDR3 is TGTGCCAGTAGTATAGCCCGGACAGGGGGTAGTTCACCCCTCCACTTT.

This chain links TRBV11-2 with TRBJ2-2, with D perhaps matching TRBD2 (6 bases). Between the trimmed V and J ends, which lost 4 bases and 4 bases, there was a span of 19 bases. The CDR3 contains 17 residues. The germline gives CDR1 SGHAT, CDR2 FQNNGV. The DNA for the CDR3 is TGTGCCAGCAGCTCTACCAGGCGGGGCCGCTCCACCGGGGAGCTGTTTTTT. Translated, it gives CASSSTRRGRSTGELFF.

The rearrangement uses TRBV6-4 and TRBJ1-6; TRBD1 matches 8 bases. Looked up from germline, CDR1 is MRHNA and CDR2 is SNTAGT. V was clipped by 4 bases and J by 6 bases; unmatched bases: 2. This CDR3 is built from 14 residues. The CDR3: CASSVGQVNSPLHF. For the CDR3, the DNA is TGTGCCAGCAGTGTGGGACAGGTTAATTCACCCCTCCACTTT.

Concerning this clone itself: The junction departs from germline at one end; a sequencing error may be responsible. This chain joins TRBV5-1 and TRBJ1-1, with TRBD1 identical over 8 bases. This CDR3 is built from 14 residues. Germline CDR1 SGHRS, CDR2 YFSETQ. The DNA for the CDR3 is TGCGCCAGCACCTTGGGACAGGCGAACACTGAAGCTTTCTTT. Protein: CASTLGQANTEAFF. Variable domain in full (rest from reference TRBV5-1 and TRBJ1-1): KAGVTQTPRYLIKTRGQQVTLSCSPISGHRSVSWYQQTPGQGLQFLFEYFSETQRNKGNFPGRFSGRQFSNSRSEMNVSTLELGDSALYLCASTLGQANTEAFFGQGTRLTVV.

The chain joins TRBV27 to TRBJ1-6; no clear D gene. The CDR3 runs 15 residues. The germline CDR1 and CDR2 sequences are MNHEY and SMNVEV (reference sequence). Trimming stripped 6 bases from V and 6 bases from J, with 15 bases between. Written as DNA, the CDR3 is TGTGCCAGCAGCTACTTGCCTGGAGCTAATTCACCCCTCCACTTT. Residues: CASSYLPGANSPLHF.

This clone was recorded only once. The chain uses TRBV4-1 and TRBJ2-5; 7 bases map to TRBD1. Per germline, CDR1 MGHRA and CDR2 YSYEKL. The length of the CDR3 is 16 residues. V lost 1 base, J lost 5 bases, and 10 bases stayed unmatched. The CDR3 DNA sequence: TGCGCCAGCAGCCAAGGCAGGGGGATGTTGTTGGAGACCCAGTACTTC. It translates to CASSQGRGMLLETQYF.